The rows below give T cell receptor beta chains drawn from one sample of a study of T cell responses to AZD1222 COVID-19 vaccine. Clones were read by immunoSEQ multiplex PCR, and TCRdb kept only the in-frame ones, dropping some. The data show some 250,000 clones, around 93% seen once. The specimen comprised peripheral blood, sampled 28 days after the second AZD1222 dose. The receptors come from an adult who received the AZD1222 COVID-19 vaccine. Both conserved end residues are part of each CDR3. A D gene is named only where the DNA matches it firmly. Expanded clones get a size class; other rows say once, few or many, or leave the size out.

TRBD1	.	TRBJ1-2	TRBV28	CASRRQGEGGYTF	TGTGCCAGCAGAAGACAGGGCGAAGGTGGCTACACCTTC
.	.	TRBJ2-7	TRBV2	CASSEASFF	TGTGCCAGCAGTGAAGCGTCCTTTTTC
.	.	TRBJ2-1	TRBV5-1	CASSLDGQGEQFF	TGCGCCAGCAGCTTGGACGGCCAGGGGGAGCAGTTCTTC
.	.	TRBJ2-1	TRBV10-3	CAISESTGREQFF	TGTGCCATCAGTGAGTCAACCGGAAGGGAGCAGTTCTTC
.	.	TRBJ1-2	TRBV19	CASSSNRVGDYGYTF	TGTGCCAGTAGTTCGAACAGGGTCGGTGACTATGGCTACACCTTC
.	.	TRBJ1-1	TRBV6-5	CASSYNGPTEAFF	TGTGCCAGCAGTTACAATGGACCTACTGAAGCTTTCTTT
.	.	TRBJ2-3	TRBV4-1	CASSSAPDHATQYF	TGCGCCAGCAGCTCCGCCCCAGACCATGCTACGCAGTATTTT
TRBD1	.	TRBJ1-1	TRBV10-3	CAISESSDRDTEAFF	TGTGCCATCAGTGAGTCGTCTGACAGGGACACTGAAGCTTTCTTT
.	once	TRBJ1-1	TRBV2	CASSEGGTGAFF	TGTGCCAGCAGTGAAGGAGGGACGGGGGCTTTCTTT
TRBD2	once	TRBJ2-7	TRBV3-1/TRBV3-2	CASSQGIAGVGLEQYF	TGTGCCAGCAGCCAGGGGATAGCGGGAGTTGGACTCGAGCAGTACTTC
TRBD1	.	TRBJ1-4	TRBV6-5	CASRPGQRDEKLFF	TGTGCCAGCAGACCGGGACAGAGAGATGAAAAACTGTTTTTT
.	.	TRBJ2-2	TRBV3-1/TRBV3-2	CASSQGAGELFF	TGTGCCAGCAGCCAGGGGGCCGGGGAGCTGTTTTTT
.	.	TRBJ1-3	TRBV28	CASSPNARRLGRSGNTIYF	TGTGCCAGCAGTCCAAATGCTCGGCGACTAGGGCGGAGTGGAAACACCATATATTTT
TRBD2	.	TRBJ2-6	TRBV28	CASSPGGSGANVLTF	TGTGCCAGCAGTCCGGGGGGTTCTGGGGCCAACGTCCTGACTTTC
TRBD1	.	TRBJ2-7	TRBV2	CASRYPGQPYEQYF	TGTGCCAGTAGATACCCGGGACAGCCCTACGAGCAGTACTTC
.	once	TRBJ1-2	TRBV5-6	CASSLTGRDGYTF	TGTGCCAGCAGCTTGACAGGGCGGGATGGCTACACCTTC